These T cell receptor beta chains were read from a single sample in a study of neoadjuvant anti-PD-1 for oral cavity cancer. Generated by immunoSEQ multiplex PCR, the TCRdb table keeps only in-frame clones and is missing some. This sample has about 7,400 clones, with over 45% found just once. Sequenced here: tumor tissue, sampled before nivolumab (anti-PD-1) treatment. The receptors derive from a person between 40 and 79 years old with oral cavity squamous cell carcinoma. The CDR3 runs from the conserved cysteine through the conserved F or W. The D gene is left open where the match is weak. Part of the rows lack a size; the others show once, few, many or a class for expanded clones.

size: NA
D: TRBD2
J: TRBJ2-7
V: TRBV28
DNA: TGTGCCAGCAGAACTAGCGGGGATCATTACGAGCAGTACTTC
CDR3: CASRTSGDHYEQYF

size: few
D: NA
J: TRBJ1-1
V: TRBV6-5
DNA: TGTGCCAGCAGTTACTCGAGCCAGAACACTGAAGCTTTCTTT
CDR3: CASSYSSQNTEAFF

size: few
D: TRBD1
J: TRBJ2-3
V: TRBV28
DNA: TGTGCCAGCAGCTCACAGGGGGCTGGAGATACGCAGTATTTT
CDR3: CASSSQGAGDTQYF

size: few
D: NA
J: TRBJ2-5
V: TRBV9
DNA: TGTGCCAGCAGCGTAGGTCCCAGCACAGAGACCCAGTACTTC
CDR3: CASSVGPSTETQYF

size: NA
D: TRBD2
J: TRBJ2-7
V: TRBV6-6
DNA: TGTGCCAGCAGTTCCGGGACTAGCTGGTACGAGCAGTACTTC
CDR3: CASSSGTSWYEQYF

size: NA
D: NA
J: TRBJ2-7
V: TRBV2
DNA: TGTGCCAGCAGGGCCCGGGGGCTAACCTACGAGCAGTACTTC
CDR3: CASRARGLTYEQYF

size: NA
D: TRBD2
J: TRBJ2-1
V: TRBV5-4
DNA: TGTGCCAGCAGCTCCTCACTAGCGGGAGAGGGCTCCTACAATGAGCAGTTCTTC
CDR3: CASSSSLAGEGSYNEQFF

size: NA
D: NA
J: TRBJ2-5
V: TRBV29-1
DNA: TGCAGCGTTGCCGCGGGACGAGCCGGGGAGACCCAGTACTTC
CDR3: CSVAAGRAGETQYF

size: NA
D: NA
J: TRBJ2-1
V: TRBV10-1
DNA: TGCGCCAGCAGTGAGGTGGGGGAAAGCTACAATGAGCAGTTCTTC
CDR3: CASSEVGESYNEQFF

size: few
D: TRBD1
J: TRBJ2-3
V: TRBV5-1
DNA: TGCGCCAGTCGACAGGGTAGCACAGATACGCAGTATTTT
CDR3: CASRQGSTDTQYF

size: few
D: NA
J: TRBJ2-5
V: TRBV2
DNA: TGTGCCAGCAGCACCCACTGGCGGGACCCTCAAGAGACCCAGTACTTC
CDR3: CASSTHWRDPQETQYF

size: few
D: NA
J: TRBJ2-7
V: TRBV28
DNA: TGTGCCGCAAGGGATGGACAGACCTACGAGCAGTACTTC
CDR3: CAARDGQTYEQYF

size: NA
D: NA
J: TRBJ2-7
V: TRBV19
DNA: TGTGCCAGTAGTATAGATGCCGGGACAACTCCTTACGAGCAGTACTTC
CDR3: CASSIDAGTTPYEQYF

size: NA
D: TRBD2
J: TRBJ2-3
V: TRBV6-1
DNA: TGTGCCAGCAGTGGCTCGACTAGCGATTCTAGCACAGATACGCAGTATTTT
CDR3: CASSGSTSDSSTDTQYF

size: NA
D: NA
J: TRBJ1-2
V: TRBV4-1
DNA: TGCGCCAGCAGCCAAAACCGGAACTATGGCTACACCTTC
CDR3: CASSQNRNYGYTF

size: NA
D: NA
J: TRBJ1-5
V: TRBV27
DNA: TGTGCCAGCAGTTTATTGGGACCCAATCAGCCCCAGCATTTT
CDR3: CASSLLGPNQPQHF

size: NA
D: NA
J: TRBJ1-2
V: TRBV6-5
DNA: TGTGCCAGCAGGGAGGGAGGGGGAGGCTACACCTTC
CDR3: CASREGGGGYTF

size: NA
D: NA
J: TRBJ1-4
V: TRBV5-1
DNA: TGCGCCAGCACCGGTCGGGGCCCGGTGATGGTAACTAATGAAAAACTGTTTTTT
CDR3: CASTGRGPVMVTNEKLFF

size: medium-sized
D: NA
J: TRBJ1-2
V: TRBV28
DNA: TGTGCCAGCAGTCCTCGGAGGAACTATGGCTACACCTTC
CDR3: CASSPRRNYGYTF

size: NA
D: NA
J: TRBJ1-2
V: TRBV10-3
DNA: TGTGCCATCAGTGGGCAGGGGTTTGGCTACACCTTC
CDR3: CAISGQGFGYTF

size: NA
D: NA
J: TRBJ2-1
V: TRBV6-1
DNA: TGTGCCAGCAGTGAAGGTCACGGGACCTACAATGAGCAGTTCTTC
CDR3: CASSEGHGTYNEQFF

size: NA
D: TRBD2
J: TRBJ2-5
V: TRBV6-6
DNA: TGTGCCAGCAGTTACCCCCGGGGGGGAGGCCAAGAGACCCAGTACTTC
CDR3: CASSYPRGGGQETQYF

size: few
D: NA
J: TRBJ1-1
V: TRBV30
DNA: TGTGCCTGGCGTAAGAACACTGAAGCTTTCTTT
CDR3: CAWRKNTEAFF

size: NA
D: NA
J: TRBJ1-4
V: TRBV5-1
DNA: TGCGCCAGCAGCCCCCAGGCGCAGGGTGAAAAACTGTTTTTT
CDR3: CASSPQAQGEKLFF

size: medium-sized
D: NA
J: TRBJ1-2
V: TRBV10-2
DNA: TGCGCCAGCGCTACAGGGAACTATGGCTACACCTTC
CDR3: CASATGNYGYTF

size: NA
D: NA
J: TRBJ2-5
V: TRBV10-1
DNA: TGCGCCAGCAGTGATGCGGGGTTGGAGACCCAGTACTTC
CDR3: CASSDAGLETQYF

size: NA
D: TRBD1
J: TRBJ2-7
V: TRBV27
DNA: TGTGCCAGCAGTTTCCGGGACAGGGGAGTCTACGAGCAGTACTTC
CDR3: CASSFRDRGVYEQYF

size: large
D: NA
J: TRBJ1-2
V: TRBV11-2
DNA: TGTGCCAGCAGCTTAGGGGCCGGGGATGGCTACACCTTC
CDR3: CASSLGAGDGYTF

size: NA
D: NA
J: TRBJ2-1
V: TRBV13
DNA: TGTGCCAGCAGCATGAACAGGGTCTCTGAGCAGTTCTTC
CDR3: CASSMNRVSEQFF